The source of this T cell receptor (beta chain) is a study of blood T cell repertoires in COVID-19. Only in-frame clones appear in the TCRdb table, and some are missing; sequencing was by immunoSEQ multiplex PCR. The data contain 300,000 or so clones, approximately 90% of them singletons. The V gene lost 0 bases and the J gene lost 1 base, with 18 bases spanning the gap. CDR1 and CDR2 (germline): MNHEY, SVGEGT. CDR3 size: 18 residues. This clonotype was sampled from a woman in her thirties who had recovered from COVID-19. Source material: peripheral blood. The chain is built from TRBV6-2 or TRBV6-3 and TRBJ1-1; D unclear. The CDR3 loop is CASSYSLGVDTQNTEAFF. CDR3 DNA: TGTGCCAGCAGTTACTCGCTGGGAGTCGACACTCAGAACACTGAAGCTTTCTTT.